Included here is one TCR beta chain sequence, with context. These data come from a study of blood T cell repertoires in COVID-19. Study as a whole: Whether acute or convalescent, the COVID-19 samples came from the United States, Italy and Spain. T cells, B-cell-depleted T cells, or PBMCs supplied cDNA or gDNA.

Germline loops: CDR1 SGHVS, CDR2 FNYEAQ. V was shortened by 2 bases and J by 0 bases, with 14 bases between the two germline ends. The CDR3 is 18 amino acids. Original handling: Reference gene primer amplification in the assay estimated nucleated cell counts. The table came from immunoSEQ multiplex PCR; TCRdb's copy has only in-frame clones and leaves some out. For V, J and clone size, that table is used; D and trimming come from the DNA. The data show 130,000 to 150,000 clones, 80% to 90% seen once. It was during active infection that Seattle patients were enrolled and then longitudinally followed. V is TRBV7-6 and J is TRBJ1-6; tentative D call: TRBD1 (6 bases). Sequences were obtained from peripheral blood. This TCR was recovered from a woman between 55 and 75 years old with COVID-19, enrolled during active disease. CDR3 sequence reads: CASSLFIQGSSYNSPLHF. The CDR3, as DNA: TGTGCCAGCAGCTTATTTATACAGGGAAGCTCCTATAATTCACCCCTCCACTTT.